What follows describes a single T cell receptor beta chain. The data were obtained in a study of blood T cell repertoires in COVID-19. For the study at large: COVID-19 samples from acute and convalescent phases originated in the United States, Italy and Spain. T cells, B-cell-depleted T cells, or PBMCs provided the cDNA or gDNA that served as material.

This CDR3 spans 15 amino acids. Germline CDR1 reads MNHEY; CDR2 reads SVGAGI. Trimming took off 0 bases at V and 6 bases at J, with 15 bases between the two ends. Original processing notes: The authors estimated nucleated cell counts from reference gene primer amplification. The method was immunoSEQ multiplex PCR; TCRdb's version includes in-frame clones alone and lacks a portion of them. That table is the source of V, J and clone size, and D and trimming were worked out from the DNA. The sample holds over 50,000 clones, 85% seen once. The sequenced material came from peripheral blood. J is TRBJ2-7 and V is TRBV6-5, with a tentative D call TRBD1 (6 bases). This receptor was identified in a man between 65 and 80 years old with acute or convalescent COVID-19. The CDR3 nucleotides read TGTGCCAGCAGTTACTCCCCAGGGGCCGGCTCCGAGCAGTACTTC. Translation gives CASSYSPGAGSEQYF.